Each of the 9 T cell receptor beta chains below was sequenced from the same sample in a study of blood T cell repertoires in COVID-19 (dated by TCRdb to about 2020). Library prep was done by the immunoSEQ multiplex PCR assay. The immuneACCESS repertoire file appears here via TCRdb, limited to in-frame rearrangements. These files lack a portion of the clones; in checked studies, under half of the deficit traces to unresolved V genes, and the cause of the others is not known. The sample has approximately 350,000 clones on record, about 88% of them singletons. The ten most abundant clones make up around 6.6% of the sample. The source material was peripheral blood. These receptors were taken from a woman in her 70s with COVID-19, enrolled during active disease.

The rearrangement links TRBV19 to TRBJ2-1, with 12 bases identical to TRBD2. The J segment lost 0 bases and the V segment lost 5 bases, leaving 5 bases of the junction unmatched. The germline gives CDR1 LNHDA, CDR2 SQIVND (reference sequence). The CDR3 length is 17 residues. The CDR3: CASSALAGGSSYNEQFF. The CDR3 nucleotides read TGTGCCAGTAGTGCACTAGCGGGGGGTAGCTCCTACAATGAGCAGTTCTTC.

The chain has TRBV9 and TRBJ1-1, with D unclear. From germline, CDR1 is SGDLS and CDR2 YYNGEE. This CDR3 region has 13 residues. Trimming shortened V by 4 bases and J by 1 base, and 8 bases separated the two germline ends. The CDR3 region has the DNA TGTGCCAGCAGCTCCCCCGGGAACACTGAAGCTTTCTTT. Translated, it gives CASSSPGNTEAFF.

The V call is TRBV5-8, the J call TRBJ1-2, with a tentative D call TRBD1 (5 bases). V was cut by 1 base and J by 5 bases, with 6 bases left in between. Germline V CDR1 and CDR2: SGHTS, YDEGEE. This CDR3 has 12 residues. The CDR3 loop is CASSLSGYGYTF. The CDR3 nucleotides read TGTGCCAGCAGCTTGTCAGGGTATGGCTACACCTTC.

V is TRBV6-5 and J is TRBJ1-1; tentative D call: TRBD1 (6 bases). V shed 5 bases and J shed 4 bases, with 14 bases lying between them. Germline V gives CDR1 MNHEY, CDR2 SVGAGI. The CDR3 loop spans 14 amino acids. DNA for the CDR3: TGTGCCAGCAGTCGGGACAACGGCGTCACTGAAGCTTTCTTT. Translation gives CASSRDNGVTEAFF.

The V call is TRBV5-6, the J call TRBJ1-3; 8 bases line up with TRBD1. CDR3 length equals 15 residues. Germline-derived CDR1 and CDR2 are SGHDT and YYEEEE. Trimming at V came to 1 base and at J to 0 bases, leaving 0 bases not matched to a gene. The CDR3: CASSLQGASGNTIYF. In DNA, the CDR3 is TGTGCCAGCAGCTTGCAGGGGGCCTCTGGAAACACCATATATTTT.

The CDR3 coding sequence is TGTGCCAGCAGTCCCGGGGGAGGCACCCTCCACTTT. This gives the protein CASSPGGGTLHF. The chain joins TRBV12-3 or TRBV12-4 to TRBJ1-6, with TRBD1 as a possible D gene (5 bases). The CDR3 covers 12 residues. Trimming removed 5 bases from V and 14 bases from J, with 13 bases in between.

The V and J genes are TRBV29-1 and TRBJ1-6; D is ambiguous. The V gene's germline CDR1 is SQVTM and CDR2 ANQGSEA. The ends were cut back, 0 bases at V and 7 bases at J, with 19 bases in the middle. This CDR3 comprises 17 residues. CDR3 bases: TGCAGCGTTGAAGATTTGGCCGAAGAGGGAAGGAATTCACCCCTCCACTTT. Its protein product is CSVEDLAEEGRNSPLHF.

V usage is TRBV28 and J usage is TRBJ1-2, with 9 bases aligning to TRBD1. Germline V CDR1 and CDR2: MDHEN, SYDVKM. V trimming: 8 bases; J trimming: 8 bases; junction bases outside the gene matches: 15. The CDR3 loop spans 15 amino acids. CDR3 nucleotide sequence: TGTGCCAGCCGCTACACAGGGGGCCATATTGGGGGCTACACCTTC. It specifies CASRYTGGHIGGYTF.

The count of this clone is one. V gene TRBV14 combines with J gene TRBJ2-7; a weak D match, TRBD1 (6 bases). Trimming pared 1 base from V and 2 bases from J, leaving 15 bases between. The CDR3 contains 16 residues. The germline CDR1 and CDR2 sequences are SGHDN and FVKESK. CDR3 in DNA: TGTGCCAGCAGCCAAGGAAGCTGGGGACACCCCTACGAGCAGTACTTC. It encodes CASSQGSWGHPYEQYF. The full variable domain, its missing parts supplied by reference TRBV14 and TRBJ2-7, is EAGVTQFPSHSVIEKGQTVTLRCDPISGHDNLYWYRRVMGKEIKFLLHFVKESKQDESGMPNNRFLAERTGGTYSTLKVQPAELEDSGVYFCASSQGSWGHPYEQYFGPGTRLTVT.